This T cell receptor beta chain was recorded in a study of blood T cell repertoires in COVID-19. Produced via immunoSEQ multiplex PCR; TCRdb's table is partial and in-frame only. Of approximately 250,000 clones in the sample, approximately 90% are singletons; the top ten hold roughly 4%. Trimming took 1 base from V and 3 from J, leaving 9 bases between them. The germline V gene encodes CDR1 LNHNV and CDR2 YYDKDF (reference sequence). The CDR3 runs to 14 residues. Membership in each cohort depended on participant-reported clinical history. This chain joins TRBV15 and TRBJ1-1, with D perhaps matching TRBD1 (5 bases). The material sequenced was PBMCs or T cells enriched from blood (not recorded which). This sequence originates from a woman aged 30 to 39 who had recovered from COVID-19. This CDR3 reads CATSRGGEDTEAFF. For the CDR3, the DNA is TGTGCCACCAGCAGAGGAGGGGAGGACACTGAAGCTTTCTTT.